The 30 T cell receptor beta chains in this list originate from one sample, sequenced in a study of cytomegalovirus exposure and HLA in healthy donors. PCR employed 60 Vbeta and 13 Jbeta primers. TCRdb's copy holds only in-frame clones and misses some; the assay was immunoSEQ multiplex PCR. The data contain 98,000 or so clones, about three quarters of them singletons. The sample comprised PBMCs. The receptors originated from a human donor in good health.

The CDR3 reads CASSLSHITGDARSYEQYF. The CDR3 region has the DNA TGTGCCAGCAGCTTATCACATATAACAGGGGACGCACGCTCCTACGAGCAGTACTTC. This chain joins TRBV7-9 and TRBJ2-7; 7 bases line up with TRBD1. Germline V gives CDR1 SEHNR, CDR2 FQNEAQ (reference sequence). The CDR3 is 19 residues long. With 2 bases clipped from V and 0 bases from J, the junction kept 16 bases outside the gene matches.

The chain combines TRBV19 with TRBJ2-6; tentative D call: TRBD1 (6 bases). Germline V CDR1 and CDR2: LNHDA, SQIVND (reference sequence). This CDR3 contains 16 residues. The ends were cut back, 6 bases at V and 0 bases at J, with 12 bases in the middle. Here the CDR3 reads CASSRGQSSGANVLTF. For the CDR3, the DNA is TGTGCCAGTAGCCGAGGACAGTCCTCTGGGGCCAACGTCCTGACTTTC. Full variable domain (rest looked up from reference TRBV19 and TRBJ2-6): DGGITQSPKYLFRKEGQNVTLSCEQNLNHDAMYWYRQDPGQGLRLIYYSQIVNDFQKGDIAEGYSVSREKKESFPLTVTSAQKNPTAFYLCASSRGQSSGANVLTFGAGSRLTVL.

V usage is TRBV5-4 and J usage is TRBJ1-1; TRBD1 might be the D (5 bases). V was clipped by 4 bases and J by 11 bases, with 18 bases between them. CDR1 is SGHNT, CDR2 YYREEE, per germline (reference sequence). The CDR3 runs 13 residues. The chain's CDR3 is CASSDPPGGRAFF. DNA for the CDR3: TGTGCCAGCAGCGACCCCCCGGGGGGTCGGGCTTTCTTT.

This clone has only a few counts. The V call is TRBV6-1, the J call TRBJ1-1; 8 nucleotides align to TRBD1. J lost 0 bases, V lost 6 bases, and 6 bases had no gene match. The CDR3 runs 15 residues. The germline gives CDR1 MNHNS, CDR2 SASEGT. The CDR3 sequence is CASRTGQGLNTEAFF. The CDR3, as DNA: TGTGCCAGCAGGACTGGACAGGGTCTGAACACTGAAGCTTTCTTT.

The V gene is TRBV7-8, the J gene TRBJ2-7; D might be TRBD2 (6 bases). The V gene lost 2 bases and the J gene lost 0 bases, with 17 bases spanning the gap. The CDR3 sequence is 17 residues long. In germline, CDR1 is SGHVS, CDR2 FQNEAQ. The CDR3 protein is CASSLSVGAGNSYEQYF. The CDR3 DNA follows: TGTGCCAGCAGCTTATCAGTTGGGGCGGGGAACTCCTACGAGCAGTACTTC.

The chain couples TRBV6-1 to TRBJ1-2, with D uncertain. V was cut by 8 bases and J by 4 bases, with 17 bases left in between. The germline V gene has CDR1 MNHNS and CDR2 SASEGT. This CDR3 has 14 amino acids. CDR3 DNA sequence: TGTGCCAGCCGGGTTGGGAGTGCACCCTATGGCTACACCTTC. Protein product: CASRVGSAPYGYTF.

This chain connects TRBV10-2 to TRBJ1-5; 8 positions agree with TRBD1. The trim removed 6 bases at V and 3 bases at J, leaving 4 bases unmatched. Germline V gene sequence: CDR1 WSHSY, CDR2 SAAADI. This CDR3 is built from 14 residues. CDR3 sequence (DNA): TGCGCCAGCAGCGGACAGGGAAACAATCAGCCCCAGCATTTT. Its translation: CASSGQGNNQPQHF.

The CDR3 DNA follows: TGTGCCAGCAGCCCTAGCAGGGGCCGCACAGATACGCAGTATTTT. Translated, it gives CASSPSRGRTDTQYF. J is TRBJ2-3 and V is TRBV5-4; D possibly corresponds to TRBD1 (6 bases). Germline assignment: CDR1 SGHNT and CDR2 YYREEE (reference sequence). The length of the CDR3 is 15 residues. V was clipped by 4 bases and J by 1 base, with 13 bases between them.

V is TRBV29-1 and J is TRBJ1-5; 7 bases align to TRBD1. The CDR3 totals 12 residues. Germline CDR1 is SQVTM and CDR2 is ANQGSEA. V lost 3 bases to trimming and J lost 9 bases; unmatched junction nucleotides: 5. In nucleotides, the CDR3 is TGCAGCGTTGAGACAGGGACGGGGCCCCAGCATTTT. It yields the protein CSVETGTGPQHF.

The gene calls are TRBV6-5 and TRBJ1-2; 7 nucleotides agree with TRBD1. CDR1 is MNHEY, CDR2 SVGAGI, per germline. The V gene end was trimmed by 9 bases and the J gene end by 6 bases; junction bases not matched to a gene: 7. This CDR3 spans 12 amino acids. The CDR3 is CASGWTGNGYTF. Written as DNA, the CDR3 is TGTGCCAGTGGGTGGACAGGCAATGGCTACACCTTC.

The chain uses TRBV6-6 and TRBJ2-2; D is ambiguous. Germline V lookup: CDR1 MNHNY, CDR2 SVGAGI (reference sequence). The CDR3 has 14 residues. V lost 7 bases and J lost 1, with 10 bases in between. The CDR3 DNA reads TGTGCCAGCACACCACAGTTGAACACCGGGGAGCTGTTTTTT. This translates into CASTPQLNTGELFF.

The chain joins TRBV18 to TRBJ1-2; 7 bases are a match to TRBD1. The V gene's germline CDR1 is KGHSH and CDR2 LQKENI. The V gene end was trimmed by 1 base and the J gene end by 2 bases; junction bases not matched to a gene: 7. This CDR3 region has 16 residues. CDR3 amino acids: CASSPRGGGSNYGYTF. The CDR3 DNA is TGTGCCAGCTCACCACGAGGGGGCGGAAGCAACTATGGCTACACCTTC.

The chain has TRBV6-1 and TRBJ2-7, with TRBD1 identical over 8 bases. The germline V gene encodes CDR1 MNHNS and CDR2 SASEGT. The CDR3 is 13 residues long. The junction had 4 bases not matched to a gene; V was cut back by 7 bases and J by 2 bases. Here the CDR3 reads CASNLDRAYEQYF. The CDR3 coding sequence is TGTGCCAGCAATCTGGACAGGGCCTACGAGCAGTACTTC.

The chain links TRBV11-2 to TRBJ2-7; 8 positions agree with TRBD1. From germline, CDR1 is SGHAT and CDR2 FQNNGV. This CDR3 comprises 15 residues. V lost 1 base to trimming and J lost 2 bases; unmatched junction nucleotides: 4. DNA for the CDR3: TGTGCCAGCAGCTTAGCCGGACAGGGTACCTACGAGCAGTACTTC. Protein: CASSLAGQGTYEQYF. The full variable domain, in which reference TRBV11-2 and TRBJ2-7 provide the parts outside the CDR3, is EAGVAQSPRYKIIEKRQSVAFWCNPISGHATLYWYQQILGQGPKLLIQFQNNGVVDDSQLPKDRFSAERLKGVDSTLKIQPAKLEDSAVYLCASSLAGQGTYEQYFGPGTRLTVT.

V is TRBV4-2 and J is TRBJ2-7; TRBD1 might be the D (7 bases). V dropped 6 bases and J dropped 2 bases, with 17 bases sitting between them. Germline V gives CDR1 LGHNA, CDR2 YNFKEQ. The CDR3 totals 15 residues. CDR3 in amino acids: CASRAAGGQPYEQYF. As DNA, the CDR3 is TGTGCCAGCAGAGCGGCCGGGGGACAGCCCTACGAGCAGTACTTC.

The CDR3 loop is CSTKIPGSYGYTF. Written as DNA, the CDR3 is TGCAGCACCAAAATTCCGGGGAGCTATGGCTACACCTTC. The rearrangement joins TRBV29-1 to TRBJ1-2; D not resolved. The CDR3 length is 13 residues. Trimming took 8 bases from V and 4 from J, leaving 17 bases between them. Per germline, CDR1 SQVTM and CDR2 ANQGSEA.

The rearrangement uses TRBV7-7 and TRBJ1-1; no firm D call. The CDR3 contains 13 residues. V was clipped by 5 bases and J by 1 base, with 8 bases between them. Germline V gives CDR1 SSHAT, CDR2 FNYEAQ (reference sequence). CDR3 amino acids: CASSRDTNTEAFF. Here the CDR3 DNA reads TGTGCCAGCAGCCGAGACACGAACACTGAAGCTTTCTTT. Full variable domain (outside the CDR3, taken from reference TRBV7-7 and TRBJ1-1): GAGVSQSPRYKVTKRGQDVTLRCDPISSHATLYWYQQALGQGPEFLTYFNYEAQPDKSGLPSDRFSAERPEGSISTLTIQRTEQRDSAMYRCASSRDTNTEAFFGQGTRLTVV.

The CDR3 bases are TGTGCCAGCAGCACACGAGGACTGGCGGGAGTTCACGAGCAGTACTTC. Translating gives CASSTRGLAGVHEQYF. This chain links TRBV7-9 with TRBJ2-7; 7 nucleotides line up with TRBD2. V lost 5 bases to trimming and J lost 5 bases; unmatched junction nucleotides: 15. The CDR3 has 16 residues. The germline CDR1 and CDR2 sequences are SEHNR and FQNEAQ (reference sequence).

V usage is TRBV4-3 and J usage is TRBJ2-1, with 11 bases fitting TRBD2. CDR3 length: 17 amino acids. Per the germline V gene, CDR1 is LGHNA and CDR2 is YSLEER. V trimming: 3 bases; J trimming: 0 bases; junction bases outside the gene matches: 4. DNA for the CDR3: TGCGCCAGCAGCCATATAGCGGGAGGGCCCTCCTACAATGAGCAGTTCTTC. It codes for CASSHIAGGPSYNEQFF.

The V gene is TRBV5-4, the J gene TRBJ2-3; D remains unclear. The V gene's germline CDR1 is SGHNT and CDR2 YYREEE (reference sequence). With 4 bases removed from V and 1 base from J, the gap between germline ends came to 13 bases. This CDR3 region has 15 residues. The CDR3 DNA follows: TGTGCCAGCAGCCCTGCGGCCGCGGGCACAGATACGCAGTATTTT. This codes for CASSPAAAGTDTQYF.

The CDR3 region is CASKRAAMPPLHF. The DNA for the CDR3 is TGTGCCAGCAAGAGGGCAGCCATGCCACCCCTCCACTTT. The gene calls are TRBV2 and TRBJ1-6, with D hard to call. The CDR3 contains 13 residues. The V gene lost 7 bases and the J gene lost 11 bases, with 15 bases spanning the gap. Germline V lookup: CDR1 SNHLY, CDR2 FYNNEI.

This sequence joins TRBV15 and TRBJ2-6, with D hard to call. The CDR3 is made up of 16 amino acids. CDR1 is LNHNV and CDR2 is YYDKDF in the germline V gene (reference sequence). V was shortened by 0 bases and J by 0 bases, with 6 bases between the two germline ends. This CDR3 reads CATSRDRSSGANVLTF. CDR3 coding DNA: TGTGCCACCAGCAGAGATCGGAGCTCTGGGGCCAACGTCCTGACTTTC.

The V and J genes are TRBV15 and TRBJ1-2, with 9 bases matching TRBD1. This CDR3 is built from 15 residues. Germline trimming cut 4 bases from V and 3 bases from J; bases unmatched to any gene: 6. Germline assignment: CDR1 LNHNV and CDR2 YYDKDF (reference sequence). The CDR3 here is CATSKGTGSDYGYTF. CDR3 bases: TGTGCCACCAGCAAAGGGACAGGGAGCGACTATGGCTACACCTTC.

This chain connects TRBV10-3 to TRBJ1-2; 7 nucleotides agree with TRBD1. V lost 11 bases and J lost 0; bases outside the gene matches: 12. The germline V gene has CDR1 ENHRY and CDR2 SYGVKD. This CDR3 region has 15 residues. This chain's CDR3 is CACGTDAYTNYGYTF. The DNA of the CDR3 is TGTGCCTGTGGGACAGACGCCTACACTAACTATGGCTACACCTTC.

This clone came up a few times. This sequence joins TRBV30 and TRBJ2-7; 10 nucleotides match TRBD1. Trimming cost V 2 bases and J 3 bases; bases outside gene matches: 7. The V gene's germline CDR1 is GTSNPN and CDR2 SVGIG (reference sequence). The CDR3 length is 15 residues. CDR3 amino acids: CAWSSGRDRGYEQYF. For the CDR3, the DNA is TGTGCCTGGAGTTCCGGTCGGGACAGGGGCTACGAGCAGTACTTC.

V and J are TRBV19 and TRBJ1-1, with D tentatively TRBD1 (6 bases). This CDR3 region has 15 residues. In germline, CDR1 is LNHDA, CDR2 SQIVND (reference sequence). Trimming pared 5 bases from V and 5 bases from J, leaving 18 bases between. DNA for the CDR3: TGTGCCAGTAGTCAACCAAGACAGGCAGGGACTGAAGCTTTCTTT. The encoded protein is CASSQPRQAGTEAFF.

This chain connects TRBV19 to TRBJ1-1; no definite D call. Germline-derived CDR1 and CDR2 are LNHDA and SQIVND (reference sequence). Trimming removed 5 bases from V and 5 bases from J, with 15 bases in between. This CDR3 has 14 amino acids. The CDR3 loop is CASSSLPGGTEAFF. In nucleotides, the CDR3 is TGTGCCAGTAGTTCGCTCCCAGGAGGAACTGAAGCTTTCTTT.

The V call is TRBV7-8, the J call TRBJ2-1, with 8 bases lining up with TRBD2. The CDR3 covers 16 residues. The germline gives CDR1 SGHVS, CDR2 FQNEAQ. The trim removed 2 bases at V and 4 bases at J, leaving 7 bases unmatched. CDR3 sequence reads: CASSLSTSGAYNEQFF. The CDR3 bases are TGTGCCAGCAGCTTATCAACTAGCGGAGCGTACAATGAGCAGTTCTTC.

This clone was recorded a few times. The rearrangement joins TRBV5-1 to TRBJ1-1; tentatively, D is TRBD1 (6 bases). The CDR3 runs to 14 residues. The ends were cut back, 4 bases at V and 0 bases at J, with 10 bases in the middle. In germline, CDR1 is SGHRS, CDR2 YFSETQ. CDR3 region: CASSTGQLNTEAFF. The DNA of the CDR3 is TGCGCCAGCAGCACGGGACAACTGAACACTGAAGCTTTCTTT. Using reference TRBV5-1 and TRBJ1-1 for the parts outside the CDR3, the full variable domain is KAGVTQTPRYLIKTRGQQVTLSCSPISGHRSVSWYQQTPGQGLQFLFEYFSETQRNKGNFPGRFSGRQFSNSRSEMNVSTLELGDSALYLCASSTGQLNTEAFFGQGTRLTVV.

The chain carries TRBV2 and TRBJ2-2; D is unresolved. Per the germline V gene, CDR1 is SNHLY and CDR2 is FYNNEI. The V end was cut by 8 bases, the J end by 1 base, with 11 bases between. The CDR3 is 14 residues long. In DNA form, the CDR3 reads TGTGCCAGCCGCCGGTCAGGGAACACCGGGGAGCTGTTTTTT. Protein product: CASRRSGNTGELFF.